The present T cell receptor beta chain was sequenced within a study of beta chain features in type 1 diabetes. The whole isolated RNA underwent reverse transcription, so sequencing captured expressed TCRB transcripts. The average read count of naive, central memory and regulatory T cell samples was approximately 3.5 million. TCRdb's copy holds only in-frame clones and misses some; the assay was immunoSEQ multiplex PCR. The sample has about 150,000 clones; roughly 50% are singletons. Trimming shortened V by 0 bases and J by 1 base, and 13 bases separated the two germline ends. Per germline, CDR1 KGHSH and CDR2 LQKENI. This CDR3 region has 16 residues.

Specimen: Tregs from blood. The chain combines TRBV18 with TRBJ2-7, with D tentatively TRBD2 (6 bases). This clonotype was obtained from a man between 18 and 35 years old in good health. In DNA form, the CDR3 reads TGTGCCAGCTCACCACCGGGGACTGCTACTTCCTACGAGCAGTACTTC. This encodes CASSPPGTATSYEQYF.